Presented here are 26 T cell receptor beta chains from one specimen sequenced in a study of long-term antiretroviral therapy in people with HIV. The immunoSEQ assay was v3.0, run at survey level. TCRdb's table, derived via immunoSEQ multiplex PCR, lists solely in-frame clones and lacks some. Here the sample spans 40,000 or so clones, 75% to 90% being singletons. Here the sequenced sample was unsorted PBMCs, taken just before starting antiretroviral therapy. The receptor source for this set is a woman in her late teens or twenties with HIV.

The chain employs TRBV6-1 and TRBJ1-3; 8 bases line up with TRBD1. CDR1 is MNHNS, CDR2 SASEGT, per germline. J was trimmed by 4 bases and V by 5 bases; bases with no gene match: 7. The CDR3 is made up of 15 amino acids. The CDR3 loop reads CASSPVQGAGNTIYF. The DNA of the CDR3 is TGTGCCAGCAGTCCAGTTCAGGGGGCCGGAAACACCATATATTTT.

Here the CDR3 reads CASRRDRVYNEQFF. DNA for the CDR3: TGTGCCAGCCGTCGGGACAGGGTATACAATGAGCAGTTCTTC. The rearrangement uses TRBV28 and TRBJ2-1; 9 bases agree with TRBD1. Germline V gives CDR1 MDHEN, CDR2 SYDVKM. This CDR3 contains 14 residues. V shed 8 bases and J 4 bases; nucleotides not matched to a gene: 6.

The chain is built from TRBV7-9 and TRBJ2-5; D is perhaps TRBD1 or TRBD2 (5 bases each). The CDR3 extends over 13 amino acids. V was trimmed by 7 bases and J by 1 base, leaving 10 bases between them. Per the germline V gene, CDR1 is SEHNR and CDR2 is FQNEAQ (reference sequence). CDR3 nucleotide sequence: TGTGCCAGCACCGGGACCACCCAAGAGACCCAGTACTTC. This translates into CASTGTTQETQYF.

The rearrangement links TRBV18 to TRBJ1-2; D is uncertain. The CDR3 totals 13 residues. CDR1 and CDR2 (germline): KGHSH, LQKENI. Trimming removed 3 bases at V and 6 bases at J, with 11 bases between. Here the CDR3 reads CASSPSREDGYTF. DNA for the CDR3: TGTGCCAGCTCACCCTCCCGAGAGGATGGCTACACCTTC.

The V call is TRBV5-4, the J call TRBJ2-7, with a possible D match to TRBD2 (5 bases). V was shortened by 3 bases and J by 0 bases, with 10 bases between the two germline ends. From germline, CDR1 is SGHNT and CDR2 YYREEE (reference sequence). CDR3 length: 14 residues. CDR3 DNA sequence: TGTGCCAGCAGCTCAACTAGTGGCTCCTACGAGCAGTACTTC. This codes for CASSSTSGSYEQYF.

The J gene is TRBJ2-7, the V gene TRBV9; D is tentatively TRBD1 or TRBD2 (5 bases each). The V end was cut by 0 bases, the J end by 2 bases, with 9 bases between. CDR1 SGDLS and CDR2 YYNGEE come from the germline V gene. The CDR3 is made up of 14 amino acids. In DNA form, the CDR3 reads TGTGCCAGCAGCGTAGGGGGGAGTCCCTACGAGCAGTACTTC. Its translation: CASSVGGSPYEQYF.

V gene TRBV7-2 combines with J gene TRBJ2-7; the D is unclear. V was shortened by 1 base and J by 2 bases, with 9 bases between the two germline ends. The germline V gene encodes CDR1 SGHTA and CDR2 FQGNSA. The CDR3 loop spans 14 amino acids. Here the CDR3 DNA reads TGTGCCAGCAGCTTAGAGGGCTCGACCTACGAGCAGTACTTC. Translating it yields CASSLEGSTYEQYF.

V gene TRBV9 combines with J gene TRBJ1-1; the D is unclear. CDR3 length: 10 amino acids. V lost 4 bases to trimming and J lost 10 bases, with 8 bases between them. CDR1 is SGDLS, CDR2 YYNGEE, per germline. The CDR3 reads CASSPEVAFF. The DNA of the CDR3 is TGTGCCAGCAGCCCAGAGGTAGCTTTCTTT.

A single count supports this clone. V gene TRBV18 combines with J gene TRBJ1-1, with D hard to call. From germline, CDR1 is KGHSH and CDR2 LQKENI. This CDR3 contains 14 residues. The V gene lost 4 bases and the J gene lost 0 bases, with 9 bases spanning the gap. The DNA of the CDR3 is TGTGCCAGCTCACTACGGGCCATGAACACTGAAGCTTTCTTT. Residues: CASSLRAMNTEAFF.

The CDR3 is CASSVGLMSVNTGELFF. DNA for the CDR3: TGTGCCAGCAGCGTAGGGTTGATGAGTGTTAACACCGGGGAGCTGTTTTTT. This chain connects TRBV9 to TRBJ2-2, with D unresolved. V lost 0 bases and J 2 bases, leaving 14 bases between the germline ends. In germline, CDR1 is SGDLS, CDR2 YYNGEE. This CDR3 spans 17 amino acids.

The chain recombines TRBV19 with TRBJ2-1; 10 bases agree with TRBD2. Germline values: CDR1 LNHDA, CDR2 SQIVND (reference sequence). This CDR3 has 13 residues. Trimming at V came to 10 bases and at J to 3 bases, leaving 3 bases not matched to a gene. This chain's CDR3 is CATRTSGYNEQFF. CDR3 sequence (DNA): TGTGCCACCCGGACTAGCGGCTACAATGAGCAGTTCTTC. Together with reference TRBV19 and TRBJ2-1, the CDR3 gives the full variable domain: DGGITQSPKYLFRKEGQNVTLSCEQNLNHDAMYWYRQDPGQGLRLIYYSQIVNDFQKGDIAEGYSVSREKKESFPLTVTSAQKNPTAFYLCATRTSGYNEQFFGPGTRLTVL.

The chain links TRBV28 to TRBJ2-3; D ambiguous. The germline V gene has CDR1 MDHEN and CDR2 SYDVKM. This CDR3 contains 14 residues. Between the trimmed V and J ends, which lost 5 bases and 4 bases, there was a span of 13 bases. The CDR3 sequence is CASSLLLAADTQYF. CDR3 nucleotide sequence: TGTGCCAGCAGTCTTCTCCTTGCGGCAGATACGCAGTATTTT.

The CDR3 region has the DNA TGTGCCAGCAGCCGAGCCATAGAGACCCAGTACTTC. Translated: CASSRAIETQYF. The chain uses TRBV14 and TRBJ2-5; D not certain. The germline V gene has CDR1 SGHDN and CDR2 FVKESK. V was pared by 4 bases and J by 4 bases, with 7 bases between. The CDR3 sequence is 12 residues long.

This clone was seen just once. The chain couples TRBV7-2 to TRBJ1-5, with D possibly being TRBD1 (5 bases). Trimming cost V 5 bases and J 6 bases, with 17 bases left between them. CDR3 size: 15 residues. Germline V gene lookup returns CDR1 SGHTA and CDR2 FQGNSA. The CDR3 protein is CASSPSPGNGQPQHF. CDR3 DNA: TGTGCCAGCAGCCCTTCCCCAGGGAACGGTCAGCCCCAGCATTTT.

This chain connects TRBV19 to TRBJ1-1; 8 bases align to TRBD1. Germline CDR1 is LNHDA and CDR2 is SQIVND (reference sequence). V lost 4 bases to trimming and J lost 4 bases; unmatched junction nucleotides: 2. This CDR3 comprises 13 residues. CDR3 bases: TGTGCCAGTAGTACCCAGGGGGCCACTGAAGCTTTCTTT. It codes for CASSTQGATEAFF. The variable domain in full, with the rest retrieved from reference TRBV19 and TRBJ1-1, is DGGITQSPKYLFRKEGQNVTLSCEQNLNHDAMYWYRQDPGQGLRLIYYSQIVNDFQKGDIAEGYSVSREKKESFPLTVTSAQKNPTAFYLCASSTQGATEAFFGQGTRLTVV.

The J gene is TRBJ1-3, the V gene TRBV6-6; D possibly corresponds to TRBD1 (5 bases). This CDR3 is built from 13 residues. The ends were cut back, 10 bases at V and 4 bases at J, with 14 bases in the middle. CDR1 is MNHNY and CDR2 is SVGAGI in the germline V gene (reference sequence). The CDR3 region is CATRMGRGNTIYF. CDR3 nucleotide sequence: TGTGCCACCCGAATGGGACGCGGAAACACCATATATTTT.

The chain uses TRBV6-4 and TRBJ2-2, with D possibly being TRBD1 or TRBD2 (5 bases each). CDR1 and CDR2 from the germline V gene are MRHNA and SNTAGT. The CDR3 covers 15 residues. The ends were cut back, 6 bases at V and 1 base at J, with 12 bases in the middle. The CDR3 DNA reads TGTGCCAGCAGCCGGGACCCCTGGAACACCGGGGAGCTGTTTTTT. Translated: CASSRDPWNTGELFF.

Regarding this clone: The same CDR3 arises from other DNA sequences in this sample as well. This chain uses TRBV28 with TRBJ1-3; D call uncertain. V dropped 3 bases and J dropped 4 bases, with 4 bases sitting between them. Germline V CDR1 and CDR2: MDHEN, SYDVKM. The CDR3 runs to 12 residues. CDR3 nucleotide sequence: TGTGCCAGCAGTTTCCCAGGAAACACCATATATTTT. It codes for CASSFPGNTIYF. Based on the CDR3 plus reference TRBV28 and TRBJ1-3, the full variable domain is DVKVTQSSRYLVKRTGEKVFLECVQDMDHENMFWYRQDPGLGLRLIYFSYDVKMKEKGDIPEGYSVSREKKERFSLILESASTNQTSMYLCASSFPGNTIYFGEGSWLTVV.

CDR3 bases: TGTGCCAGCAGTAGGGCGGCTGTATACTCCTACGAGCAGTACTTC. Its translation is CASSRAAVYSYEQYF. The gene calls are TRBV2 and TRBJ2-7; D unresolved. Trimming left V 5 bases short and J 0 bases short, with 14 bases between. CDR3 length: 15 residues. The germline CDR1 and CDR2 sequences are SNHLY and FYNNEI.

V gene TRBV4-1 combines with J gene TRBJ2-7, with 8 bases lining up with TRBD1. V lost 2 bases to trimming and J lost 1 base; unmatched junction nucleotides: 7. CDR3 length: 16 amino acids. Looked up from germline, CDR1 is MGHRA and CDR2 is YSYEKL. The CDR3 loop is CASSQTQGAKSYEQYF. The DNA for the CDR3 is TGCGCCAGCAGCCAAACTCAGGGGGCAAAATCCTACGAGCAGTACTTC.

The genes are TRBV13 and TRBJ2-4, with 7 bases that match TRBD2. Germline V CDR1 and CDR2: PRHDT, FYEKMQ (reference sequence). The CDR3 contains 14 residues. V dropped 6 bases and J dropped 4; count of bases not matched to a gene: 6. CDR3 nucleotide sequence: TGTGCCAGCAGACTGCGGGGGTCTAAAAACATTCAGTACTTC. Its translation is CASRLRGSKNIQYF.

The chain combines TRBV11-2 with TRBJ2-1, with a weak D call TRBD1 (6 bases). V lost 5 bases to trimming and J lost 8 bases, with 19 bases between them. The CDR3 contains 15 residues. Germline-derived CDR1 and CDR2 are SGHAT and FQNNGV. CDR3: CASSRDRFVIDEQFF. The DNA of the CDR3 is TGTGCCAGCAGCCGAGACAGGTTTGTCATAGATGAGCAGTTCTTC. The variable domain in full, with the rest retrieved from reference TRBV11-2 and TRBJ2-1, is EAGVAQSPRYKIIEKRQSVAFWCNPISGHATLYWYQQILGQGPKLLIQFQNNGVVDDSQLPKDRFSAERLKGVDSTLKIQPAKLEDSAVYLCASSRDRFVIDEQFFGPGTRLTVL.

This clone was detected only once. One end of the junction is discordant with germline, which a read error may explain. The chain carries TRBV7-2 and TRBJ2-1; D possibly uses TRBD1 or TRBD2 (6 bases each). This CDR3 contains 14 residues. Germline V gene data show CDR1 as SGHTA and CDR2 as FQGNSA. The CDR3 nucleotides read TGTGCCAGCACCTTAGGGGGGAGTTACAATGAGCAGTTCTTC. As protein: CASTLGGSYNEQFF.

This clone was seen a few times. One junction end disagrees with the germline gene, perhaps due to a read error. The rearrangement joins TRBV7-7 to TRBJ2-2; 8 bases align to TRBD1. Germline loops: CDR1 SSHAT, CDR2 FNYEAQ (reference sequence). The CDR3 loop spans 15 amino acids. CDR3 DNA sequence: TGTGCTAGCAGCTTAGCTTCCGGGACAGGAGGGGAGCTGTTTTTT. The encoded protein is CASSLASGTGGELFF.

J is TRBJ2-2 and V is TRBV29-1; possible D gene TRBD2, 7 bases. V was clipped by 7 bases and J by 5 bases, with 14 bases between them. CDR1 is SQVTM, CDR2 ANQGSEA, per germline. CDR3 length equals 13 residues. In DNA form, the CDR3 reads TGCAGCGCCATGGAGGGGGGGACCGGGGAGCTGTTTTTT. It specifies CSAMEGGTGELFF.

The rearrangement uses TRBV5-1 and TRBJ2-7; TRBD2 agrees at 11 bases. This CDR3 is built from 15 residues. Per germline, CDR1 SGHRS and CDR2 YFSETQ. The V segment lost 0 bases and the J segment 4 bases; nucleotides outside the gene matches: 3. CDR3 bases: TGCGCCAGCAGCTTGGCCCGGACTAGCGGGTACGAGCAGTACTTC. Its translation is CASSLARTSGYEQYF.